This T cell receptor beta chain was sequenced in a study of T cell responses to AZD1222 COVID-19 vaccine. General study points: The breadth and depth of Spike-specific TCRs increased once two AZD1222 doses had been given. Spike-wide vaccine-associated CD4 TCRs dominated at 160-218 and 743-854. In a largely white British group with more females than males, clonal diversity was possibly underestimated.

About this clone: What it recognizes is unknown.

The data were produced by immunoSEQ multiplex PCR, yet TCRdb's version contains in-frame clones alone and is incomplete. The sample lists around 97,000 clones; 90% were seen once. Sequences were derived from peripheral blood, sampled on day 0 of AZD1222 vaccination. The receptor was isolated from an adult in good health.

The CDR3 coding sequence is TGTGCCAGTAGTATAGAGAGTGGGGCGGGAGCTCACAATGAGCAGTTCTTC. This gives the protein CASSIESGAGAHNEQFF. V usage is TRBV19 and J usage is TRBJ2-1, with 7 bases aligning to TRBD2. CDR3 size: 17 residues. Germline CDR1 LNHDA, CDR2 SQIVND (reference sequence). Unmatched junction bases numbered 10, after V lost 0 bases and J lost 5 bases. Drawing the rest from reference TRBV19 and TRBJ2-1, the complete variable domain is DGGITQSPKYLFRKEGQNVTLSCEQNLNHDAMYWYRQDPGQGLRLIYYSQIVNDFQKGDIAEGYSVSREKKESFPLTVTSAQKNPTAFYLCASSIESGAGAHNEQFFGPGTRLTVL.